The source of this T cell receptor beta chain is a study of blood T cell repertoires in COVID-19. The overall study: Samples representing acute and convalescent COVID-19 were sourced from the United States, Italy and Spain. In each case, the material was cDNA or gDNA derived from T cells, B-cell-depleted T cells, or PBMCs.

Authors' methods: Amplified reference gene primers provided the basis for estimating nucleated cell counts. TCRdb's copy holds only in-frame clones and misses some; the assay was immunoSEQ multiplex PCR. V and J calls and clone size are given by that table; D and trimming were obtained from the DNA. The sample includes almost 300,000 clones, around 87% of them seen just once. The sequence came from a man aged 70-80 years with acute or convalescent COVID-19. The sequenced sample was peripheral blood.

CDR3 residues: CASSPQQVPYNEQFF. Written as DNA, the CDR3 is TGTGCCAGCAGCCCCCAACAGGTCCCCTACAATGAGCAGTTCTTC. This chain links TRBV5-4 with TRBJ2-1; weak D call: TRBD1 (5 bases). V was shortened by 4 bases and J by 2 bases, with 13 bases between the two germline ends. The CDR3 totals 15 residues. From germline, CDR1 is SGHNT and CDR2 YYREEE (reference sequence).